Described below is a single TCR beta chain sequence and its context. No antigen is known for it. Compared with germline, one end of the junction differs, possibly owing to a read error. This specimen comes from a study of identical twins. General study points: Reduced insertions were recorded for abundant cord blood beta clonotypes, with no such pattern in memory repertoires. Among beta out-of-frame sequences, excess sharing between twins appeared weaker. Modeled out-of-frame TCR alpha sharing in monozygotic twins fell below observed levels. Invariant cells of the MAIT and iNKT types might have partly distorted the zero-insertion analyses.

TCRdb used MiXCR to reprocess the 5' RACE reads, holding one entry per CDR3 protein. The sample lists fewer than 450,000 distinct CDR3 sequences, roughly 9% occurring once. CDR3 length: 16 amino acids. CDR1 and CDR2 (germline): WSHSY, SAAADI. This TCR was sampled from a woman aged 45-59 years in good health. The specimen was naive T cells sorted from blood. J is TRBJ2-7 and V is TRBV10-2, with D unresolved. The CDR3 coding sequence is TGCGCCAGCAGTGAGTCGACTCAAGGAGTCTCCCACGAGCAGTACTTC. Residues: CASSESTQGVSHEQYF.